Each of the 8 T cell receptor beta chains below was sequenced from the same sample in a study of T-cell memory formation after mild COVID-19 (dated by TCRdb to about 2021). Receptor libraries were prepared by 5' RACE. The sample was run on an Illumina NovaSeq 6000. TCRdb reprocessed the public reads (quality trimming at Q25 with fastp, clone calling with MiXCR) and kept in-frame beta chains. Here each entry gathers all rows of one CDR3 protein and keeps the most common genes and DNA. The sample data list roughly 500,000 distinct CDR3 sequences, and roughly 20% of these were observed just once. The biggest ten clones account for around 12% of the sample. Sequencing was done on a sample of PBMCs or a T cell subset sorted from them (not recorded which). These receptors all stem from an adult woman who had mild COVID-19 (a few samples of this study predate the infection). The sample titles of this study are shuffled in the database, so cell type and time point are left out; the donor was told from shared clones.

This clonotype was recorded many times. This chain connects TRBV7-6 to TRBJ2-3, with TRBD1 matching 10 bases. V gave up 2 bases and J gave up 3 bases; unmatched junction bases: 17. The CDR3 is 20 residues long. CDR1 and CDR2 (germline): SGHVS, FNYEAQ. CDR3 protein: CASSLIVGTGVPRPTDTQYF. CDR3 sequence (DNA): TGTGCCAGCAGCTTAATTGTCGGGACAGGGGTCCCTCGCCCTACAGATACGCAGTATTTT. The full variable domain, in which reference TRBV7-6 and TRBJ2-3 provide the parts outside the CDR3, is GAGVSQSPRYKVTKRGQDVALRCDPISGHVSLYWYRQALGQGPEFLTYFNYEAQQDKSGLPNDRFSAERPEGSISTLTIQRTEQRDSAMYRCASSLIVGTGVPRPTDTQYFGPGTRLTVL.

The rearrangement uses TRBV6-4 and TRBJ2-2, with D perhaps TRBD1 (6 bases). With 6 bases removed from V and 1 base from J, the gap between germline ends came to 12 bases. The CDR3 spans 15 residues. Germline CDR1 and CDR2: MRHNA and SNTAGT. The DNA for the CDR3 is TGTGCCAGCAGCGCCGAACAGGGGAACACCGGGGAGCTGTTTTTT. It specifies CASSAEQGNTGELFF.

This clonotype was observed many times. This chain joins TRBV5-1 and TRBJ2-5; 13 positions agree with TRBD2. Germline loops: CDR1 SGHRS, CDR2 YFSETQ. Germline trimming cut 4 bases from V and 5 bases from J; bases unmatched to any gene: 14. The CDR3 contains 18 residues. CDR3 protein: CASSRGLAGEKRRETQYF. The CDR3 DNA is TGCGCCAGCAGCCGTGGACTAGCGGGGGAGAAAAGGCGGGAGACCCAGTACTTC.

The table lists this clonotype with a few counts. This chain links TRBV29-1 with TRBJ1-2; a possible D gene is TRBD1 (5 bases). CDR3 size: 13 residues. V shed 7 bases and J shed 1 base, with 13 bases lying between them. Germline lookup yields CDR1 SQVTM and CDR2 ANQGSEA. The CDR3 region is CSAEGRNNYGYTF. Here the CDR3 DNA reads TGCAGCGCCGAGGGACGGAATAACTATGGCTACACCTTC.

V gene TRBV27 combines with J gene TRBJ1-2; D ambiguous. CDR1 MNHEY and CDR2 SMNVEV come from the germline V gene (reference sequence). With 9 bases removed from V and 1 base from J, the gap between germline ends came to 6 bases. The CDR3 has 11 residues. CDR3 DNA sequence: TGTGCCAGTAGACATAACTATGGCTACACCTTC. Its protein is CASRHNYGYTF.

The rearrangement links TRBV7-9 to TRBJ2-7; possibly TRBD2 for D (5 bases). The ends were cut back, 5 bases at V and 4 bases at J, with 9 bases in the middle. From germline, CDR1 is SEHNR and CDR2 FQNEAQ (reference sequence). The CDR3 is 12 residues long. The CDR3 loop reads CASSHGNYEQYF. CDR3 DNA sequence: TGTGCCAGCAGCCACGGGAATTACGAGCAGTACTTC.

This sequence joins TRBV7-2 and TRBJ2-1; no clear D. Germline V gene data show CDR1 as SGHTA and CDR2 as FQGNSA. The ends were cut back, 3 bases at V and 6 bases at J, with 9 bases in the middle. The CDR3 totals 13 residues. CDR3 protein: CASSFSRSNEQFF. Written as DNA, the CDR3 is TGTGCCAGCAGCTTCTCGAGGAGCAATGAGCAGTTCTTC.

The J gene is TRBJ2-7, the V gene TRBV6-5; D is uncertain. The CDR3 has 14 amino acids. The V gene's germline CDR1 is MNHEY and CDR2 SVGAGI. Trimming left V 2 bases short and J 3 bases short, with 11 bases between. In DNA form, the CDR3 reads TGTGCCAGCAGTTACCGGACGGGTTTCTACGAGCAGTACTTC. It encodes CASSYRTGFYEQYF.